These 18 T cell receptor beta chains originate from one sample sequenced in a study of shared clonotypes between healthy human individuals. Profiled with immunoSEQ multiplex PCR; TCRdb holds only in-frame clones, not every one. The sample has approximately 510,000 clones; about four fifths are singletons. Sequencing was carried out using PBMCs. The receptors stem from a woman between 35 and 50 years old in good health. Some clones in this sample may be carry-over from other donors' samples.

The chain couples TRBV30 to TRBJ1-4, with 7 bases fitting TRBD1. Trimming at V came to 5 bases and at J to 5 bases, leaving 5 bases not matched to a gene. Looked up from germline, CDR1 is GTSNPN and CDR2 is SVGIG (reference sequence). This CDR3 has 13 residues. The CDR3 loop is CAWAGTENEKLFF. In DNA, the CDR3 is TGTGCCTGGGCCGGGACAGAAAATGAAAAACTGTTTTTT.

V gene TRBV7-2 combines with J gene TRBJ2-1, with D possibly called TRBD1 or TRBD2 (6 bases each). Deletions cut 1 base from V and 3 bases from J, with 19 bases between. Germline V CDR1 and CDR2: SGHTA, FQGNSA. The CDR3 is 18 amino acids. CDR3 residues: CASSLGQGWLASYNEQFF. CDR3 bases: TGTGCCAGCAGCTTAGGGCAGGGGTGGCTAGCGAGCTACAATGAGCAGTTCTTC.

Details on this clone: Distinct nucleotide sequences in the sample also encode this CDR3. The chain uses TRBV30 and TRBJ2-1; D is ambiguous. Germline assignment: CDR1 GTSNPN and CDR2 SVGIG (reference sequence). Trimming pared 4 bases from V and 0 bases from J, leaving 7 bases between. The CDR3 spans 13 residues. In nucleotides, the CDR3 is TGTGCCTGGACCAGGAGCTCCTACAATGAGCAGTTCTTC. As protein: CAWTRSSYNEQFF.

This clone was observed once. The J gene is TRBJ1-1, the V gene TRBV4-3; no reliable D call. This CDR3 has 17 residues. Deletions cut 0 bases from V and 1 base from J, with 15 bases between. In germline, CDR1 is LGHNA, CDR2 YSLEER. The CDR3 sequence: CASSQDIVAARNTEAFF. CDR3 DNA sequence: TGCGCCAGCAGCCAAGATATCGTGGCAGCCAGGAACACTGAAGCTTTCTTT.

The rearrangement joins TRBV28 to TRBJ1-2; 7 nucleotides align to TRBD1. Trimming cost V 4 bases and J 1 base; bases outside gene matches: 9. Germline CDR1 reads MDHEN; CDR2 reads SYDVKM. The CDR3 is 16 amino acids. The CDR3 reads CASSSPWTGVNYGYTF. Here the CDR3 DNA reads TGTGCCAGCAGTTCCCCGTGGACAGGAGTTAACTATGGCTACACCTTC.

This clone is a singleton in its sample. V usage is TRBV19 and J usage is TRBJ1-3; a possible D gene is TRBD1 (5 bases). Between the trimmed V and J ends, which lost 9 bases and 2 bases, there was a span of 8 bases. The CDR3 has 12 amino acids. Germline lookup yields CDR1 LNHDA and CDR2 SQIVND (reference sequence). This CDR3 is CASTGAGNTIYF. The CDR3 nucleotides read TGTGCCAGCACGGGGGCTGGAAACACCATATATTTT. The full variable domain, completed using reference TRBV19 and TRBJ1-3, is DGGITQSPKYLFRKEGQNVTLSCEQNLNHDAMYWYRQDPGQGLRLIYYSQIVNDFQKGDIAEGYSVSREKKESFPLTVTSAQKNPTAFYLCASTGAGNTIYFGEGSWLTVV.

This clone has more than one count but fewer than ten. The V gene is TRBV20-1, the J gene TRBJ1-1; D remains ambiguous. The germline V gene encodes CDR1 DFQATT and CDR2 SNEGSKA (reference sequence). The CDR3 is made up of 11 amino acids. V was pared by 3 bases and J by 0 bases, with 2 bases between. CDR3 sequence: CSARLNTEAFF. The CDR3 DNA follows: TGCAGTGCTAGGCTGAACACTGAAGCTTTCTTT.

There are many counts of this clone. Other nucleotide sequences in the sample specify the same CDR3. CDR3 in amino acids: CASSPSPNYGYTF. CDR3 nucleotides: TGTGCCAGCAGTCCCTCACCCAACTATGGCTACACCTTC. This chain connects TRBV6-6 to TRBJ1-2; unclear D gene. The CDR3 length is 13 residues. The germline V gene encodes CDR1 MNHNY and CDR2 SVGAGI (reference sequence). Trimming took off 5 bases at V and 2 bases at J, with 9 bases between the two ends.

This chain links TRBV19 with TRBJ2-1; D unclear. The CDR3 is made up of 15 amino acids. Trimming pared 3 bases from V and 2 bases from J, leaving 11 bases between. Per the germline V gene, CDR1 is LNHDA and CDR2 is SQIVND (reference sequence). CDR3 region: CASSMVADTYNEQFF. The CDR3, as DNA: TGTGCCAGTAGTATGGTGGCAGATACCTACAATGAGCAGTTCTTC.

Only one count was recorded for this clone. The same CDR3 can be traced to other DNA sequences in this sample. In nucleotides, the CDR3 is TGTGCCAGCAGCTTAGGACTAGCTAGCACAGATACGCAGTATTTT. Encoded protein: CASSLGLASTDTQYF. V gene TRBV7-9 combines with J gene TRBJ2-3, with TRBD2 matching 7 bases. V gave up 1 base and J gave up 0 bases; unmatched junction bases: 1. Germline values: CDR1 SEHNR, CDR2 FQNEAQ (reference sequence). The CDR3 spans 15 residues.

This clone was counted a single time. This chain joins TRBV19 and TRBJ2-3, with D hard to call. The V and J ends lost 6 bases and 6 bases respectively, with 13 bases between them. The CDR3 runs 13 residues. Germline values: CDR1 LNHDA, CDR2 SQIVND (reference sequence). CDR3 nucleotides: TGTGCCAGTAGCCCTGTAAGTGGGGATACGCAGTATTTT. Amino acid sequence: CASSPVSGDTQYF.

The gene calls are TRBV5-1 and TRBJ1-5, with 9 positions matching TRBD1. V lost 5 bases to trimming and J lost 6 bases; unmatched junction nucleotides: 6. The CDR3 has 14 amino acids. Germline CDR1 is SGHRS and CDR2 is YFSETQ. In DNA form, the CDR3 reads TGCGCCAGCAGTCAGGACAGGGGTAGTCAGCCCCAGCATTTT. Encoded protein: CASSQDRGSQPQHF. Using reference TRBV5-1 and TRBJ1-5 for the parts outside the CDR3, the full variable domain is KAGVTQTPRYLIKTRGQQVTLSCSPISGHRSVSWYQQTPGQGLQFLFEYFSETQRNKGNFPGRFSGRQFSNSRSEMNVSTLELGDSALYLCASSQDRGSQPQHFGDGTRLSIL.

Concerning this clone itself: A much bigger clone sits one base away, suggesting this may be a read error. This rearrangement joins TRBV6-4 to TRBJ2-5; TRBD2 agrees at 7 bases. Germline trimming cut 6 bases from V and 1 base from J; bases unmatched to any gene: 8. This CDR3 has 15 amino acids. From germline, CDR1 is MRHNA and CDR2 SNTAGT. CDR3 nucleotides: TGTGCCAGCAGCCAGACTAGCAGGAGCCAAGAGACCCAGTACTTC. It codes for CASSQTSRSQETQYF.

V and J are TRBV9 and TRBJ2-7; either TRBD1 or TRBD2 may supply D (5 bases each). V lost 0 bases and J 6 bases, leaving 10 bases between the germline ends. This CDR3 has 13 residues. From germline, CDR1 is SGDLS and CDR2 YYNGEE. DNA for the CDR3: TGTGCCAGCAGCGTAGGGTATGGGGGCGAGCAGTACTTC. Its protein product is CASSVGYGGEQYF.

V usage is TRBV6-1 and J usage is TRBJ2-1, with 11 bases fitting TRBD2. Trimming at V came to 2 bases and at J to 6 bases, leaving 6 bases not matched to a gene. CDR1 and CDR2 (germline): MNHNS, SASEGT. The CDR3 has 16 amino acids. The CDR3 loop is CASSESVAGGLNEQFF. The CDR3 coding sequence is TGTGCCAGCAGTGAATCAGTAGCGGGAGGGCTCAATGAGCAGTTCTTC.

CDR3 in amino acids: CASSFIRGYEQYF. CDR3 sequence (DNA): TGTGCCAGCAGCTTCATCAGGGGTTACGAGCAGTACTTC. The V gene is TRBV7-2, the J gene TRBJ2-7, with a possible D match to TRBD1 (6 bases). CDR1 and CDR2 from the germline V gene are SGHTA and FQGNSA. V lost 3 bases and J 4 bases, leaving 10 bases between the germline ends. The CDR3 consists of 13 residues.

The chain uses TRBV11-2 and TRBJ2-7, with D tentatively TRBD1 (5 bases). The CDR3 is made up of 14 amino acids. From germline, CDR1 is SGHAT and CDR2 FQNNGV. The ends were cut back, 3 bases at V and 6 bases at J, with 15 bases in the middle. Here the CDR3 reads CASSLGQWKGEQYF. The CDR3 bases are TGTGCCAGCAGCTTGGGGCAATGGAAGGGCGAGCAGTACTTC.

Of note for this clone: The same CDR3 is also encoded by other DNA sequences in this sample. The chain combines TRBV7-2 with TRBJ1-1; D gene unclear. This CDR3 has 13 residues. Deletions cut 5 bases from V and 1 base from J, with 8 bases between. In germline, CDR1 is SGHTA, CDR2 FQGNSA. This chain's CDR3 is CASSLTENTEAFF. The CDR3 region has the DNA TGTGCCAGCAGCCTCACCGAGAACACTGAAGCTTTCTTT.